Listed below are T cell receptor beta chains from one sample, sequenced in a study of CD8+CD57+ T cells in acquired aplastic anemia. TCRdb ran MiXCR on the reads and lists one entry per CDR3 protein. The sample lists 400,000 to 600,000 distinct CDR3 sequences, roughly 34% occurring once. Sequencing was carried out using sorted CD4+, CD8+, or CD8+CD57+ T cells (not recorded which) from PBMCs. These receptors originate from a human donor with aplastic anemia. CDR3s include the opening cysteine and the closing phenylalanine or tryptophan. A D gene is named only where the DNA matches it firmly. A clone size is listed for some rows: how often the clone was seen (once, few, many), or a class if it is expanded.

V gene,clone size,J gene,D gene,CDR3 protein,CDR3 DNA
TRBV9,many,TRBJ2-2,NA,CASLGLELFF,TGTGCCAGCCTAGGCTTGGAGCTGTTTTTT
TRBV7-9,few,TRBJ2-1,NA,CASSQAGTEQFF,TGTGCCAGCAGTCAAGCCGGGACAGAGCAGTTCTTC
TRBV29-1,NA,TRBJ1-1,NA,CGVRLLTGHTEAFF,TGCGGCGTTCGTCTTTTAACGGGTCATACTGAAGCTTTCTTT
TRBV19,once,TRBJ1-2,NA,CASAGSGGYTF,TGTGCCAGTGCAGGGAGCGGCGGCTACACCTTC
TRBV19,NA,TRBJ2-7,TRBD2,CASSTTSGTGEQYF,TGTGCCAGTAGTACGACTAGCGGGACTGGGGAGCAGTACTTC
TRBV6-5,many,TRBJ1-6,NA,CASSLTASSPLHF,TGTGCCAGCAGTTTAACAGCATCTTCACCCCTCCACTTT
TRBV5-1,many,TRBJ1-2,NA,CASSLALAGRGYTF,TGCGCCAGCAGCTTGGCCTTGGCGGGTAGGGGCTACACCTTC
TRBV6-1,NA,TRBJ2-7,NA,CASRKGGSSYEQYF,TGTGCCAGCAGGAAGGGGGGGAGCTCCTACGAGCAGTACTTC
TRBV29-1,many,TRBJ1-1,NA,CSVGTGIRGTEAFF,TGCAGCGTAGGAACCGGAATTCGAGGCACTGAAGCTTTCTTT
TRBV2,many,TRBJ2-1,NA,CASIRDIVGNEQFF,TGTGCCAGCATAAGAGACATCGTTGGAAATGAGCAGTTCTTC
TRBV7-8,NA,TRBJ1-1,NA,CASSPGVPEAFF,TGTGCCAGCAGCCCGGGGGTCCCTGAAGCTTTCTTT
TRBV4-2,NA,TRBJ1-5,NA,CASSPYQGAGNQPQHF,TGTGCCAGCAGCCCGTATCAGGGAGCGGGCAATCAGCCCCAGCATTTT
TRBV14,NA,TRBJ1-4,TRBD1,CASSQTDRFDEKLFF,TGTGCCAGCAGCCAAACGGACAGGTTCGATGAAAAACTGTTTTTT
TRBV29-1,NA,TRBJ2-3,NA,CSVGYRGAGSRMTDTQYF,TGCAGCGTTGGTTATAGAGGGGCGGGATCTAGGATGACAGATACGCAGTATTTT
TRBV4-2,NA,TRBJ1-6,NA,CASSPFPVTGPSSYNSPLHF,TGTGCCAGCAGCCCATTCCCCGTGACAGGCCCCAGCTCCTATAATTCACCCCTCCACTTT
TRBV15,NA,TRBJ2-7,NA,CATSSPTGSYEQYF,TGTGCCACCAGCAGTCCTACCGGGTCCTACGAGCAGTACTTC
TRBV7-9,many,TRBJ2-7,NA,CASSMIGLFEQYF,TGTGCCAGCAGCATGATCGGGCTTTTCGAGCAGTACTTC
TRBV9,NA,TRBJ2-7,NA,CASSVDGTELYEQYF,TGTGCCAGCAGCGTAGATGGGACCGAACTCTACGAGCAGTACTTC
TRBV7-9,NA,TRBJ1-2,NA,CASSQQKQYGYTF,TGTGCCAGCAGCCAACAGAAGCAATATGGCTACACCTTC
TRBV3-1,once,TRBJ2-1,NA,CASSRIGRDGNEQFF,TGTGCCAGCAGCCGAATCGGACGAGACGGCAATGAGCAGTTCTTC
TRBV11-2,many,TRBJ1-2,NA,CASSPLAGRYGYTF,TGTGCCAGCAGCCCCCTGGCAGGGAGGTATGGCTACACCTTC
TRBV4-2,few,TRBJ1-1,NA,CASSQDPANTEAFF,TGTGCCAGCAGCCAAGATCCCGCGAACACTGAAGCTTTCTTT
TRBV10-3,NA,TRBJ1-2,NA,CAAPTQPYGYTF,TGTGCCGCACCCACGCAACCCTATGGCTACACCTTC
TRBV7-2,few,TRBJ2-1,NA,CASSFSAYNEQFF,TGTGCCAGCAGCTTCTCAGCCTACAATGAGCAGTTCTTC
TRBV6-5,few,TRBJ2-7,NA,CASSYGPYEQYF,TGTGCCAGCAGTTACGGCCCCTACGAGCAGTACTTC
TRBV5-4,few,TRBJ1-1,NA,CASSFQDSLAEAFF,TGTGCCAGCAGCTTCCAGGACAGTCTAGCTGAAGCTTTCTTT
TRBV10-3,many,TRBJ2-3,NA,CAALGGGGTGTDTQYF,TGTGCCGCCCTAGGGGGGGGCGGGACTGGCACAGATACGCAGTATTTT
TRBV7-2,NA,TRBJ2-1,NA,CASSLAAPSYNEQFF,TGTGCCAGCAGCTTAGCCGCCCCATCCTACAATGAGCAGTTCTTC
TRBV9,NA,TRBJ2-5,TRBD1,CASSVDQGQVQETQYF,TGTGCCAGCAGCGTAGACCAGGGACAGGTTCAAGAGACCCAGTACTTC
TRBV19,many,TRBJ1-6,NA,CASSTLGGSYSPLHF,TGTGCCAGTAGTACCCTCGGTGGGTCCTACTCACCCCTCCACTTT
TRBV2,many,TRBJ1-4,NA,CASSVGAGLFF,TGTGCCAGCAGTGTCGGTGCTGGACTGTTTTTT
TRBV13,once,TRBJ1-2,NA,CASSLDWQGDGYAF,TGTGCCAGCAGCTTAGATTGGCAGGGCGATGGCTACGCCTTC
TRBV5-1,few,TRBJ2-5,NA,CASSLFGQTEETQYF,TGCGCCAGCAGCTTGTTCGGACAGACTGAAGAGACCCAGTACTTC
TRBV14,NA,TRBJ2-7,TRBD1,CASSQDSDWFGTGAYEQYF,TGTGCCAGCAGCCAAGATAGCGATTGGTTCGGGACAGGGGCCTACGAGCAGTACTTC
TRBV20-1,NA,TRBJ1-1,NA,CSAAQMMNTEAFF,TGCAGTGCTGCACAGATGATGAACACTGAAGCTTTCTTT
TRBV29-1,many,TRBJ1-5,NA,CSVGGVNQPQHF,TGCAGCGTTGGAGGGGTCAATCAGCCCCAGCATTTT
TRBV10-3,NA,TRBJ2-2,TRBD1,CAIRPGTGANTGELFF,TGTGCCATCAGGCCCGGGACAGGTGCGAACACCGGGGAGCTGTTTTTT
TRBV30,few,TRBJ2-7,NA,CAWSARLSYEQYF,TGTGCCTGGAGTGCCAGGCTGTCCTACGAGCAGTACTTC
TRBV20-1,many,TRBJ1-5,TRBD1,CSAWTGASNQPQHF,TGCAGTGCCTGGACAGGGGCTAGCAATCAGCCCCAGCATTTT
TRBV2,NA,TRBJ1-5,NA,CASSESRVWGNQPQHF,TGTGCCAGCAGTGAAAGCAGGGTATGGGGCAATCAGCCCCAGCATTTT
TRBV10-3,NA,TRBJ1-1,TRBD1,CASSQLGQGRRTEAFF,TGTGCCAGCAGCCAGCTAGGACAGGGGCGACGTACTGAAGCTTTCTTT
TRBV15,NA,TRBJ1-2,NA,CATSRDQDTPTWGYTF,TGTGCCACCAGCAGAGATCAGGACACCCCAACGTGGGGCTACACCTTC